This T cell receptor beta chain appears in the sequencing data of a study of shared clonotypes between healthy human individuals (dated by TCRdb to about 2020). For the wider study: The cohort included a few men and a couple of women between 18 and 49 years of age. For each donor, CD4 naive and CD4 memory were each run on three plates, CD8 naive on two plates, and CD8 memory on one plate. Blood TCR repertoires of roughly five healthy adults were deeply sequenced to estimate repertoire size and the extent of clonotype sharing between individuals. To increase sequencing depth and limit assay-specific biases, different laboratories used diverse techniques to prepare libraries and sequence TCR repertoires. Per donor, leukapheresis produced somewhere between about 0.9 and 9.5 billion PBMCs. Results and caveats for the whole study, not just this receptor: Even with the large sequencing depth, rarefaction of the sorted-subset datasets indicated that sequencing was incomplete. Naive subsets generally had larger estimated clonotype richness than memory subsets. When a few donors were compared, the shared fraction of clonotypes was about 5.5% for naive CD4, 3.5% to 4% for naive CD8, 2.3% for memory CD4, and less than 0.45% for memory CD8. Sampling was limited to blood, and TCR repertoires in tissue likely differ from TCR repertoires in blood. Compared with non-shared clonotypes, the clonotypes found in all four sorted-subset donors had higher generation probabilities. The genetic and exposure-history diversity represented was limited by the small number of donors. Pairwise subsampling indicated that sequencing depth was expected to affect the degree of clonotype sharing among donors.

TCR CDR3 regions were amplified from genomic DNA by multiplex PCR using the deep immunoSEQ assay. Genomic DNA extracted from each cell subset was distributed evenly over all wells of several immunoSEQ 96-well plates, and each plate served as one replicate. For sorted subsets, about 200 ng genomic DNA, equal to about 30,000 T cell genomes, was loaded into each replicate PCR. Purified libraries were measured with a Qubit 3.0 fluorometer, size-checked on a Bioanalyzer 2100, and measured again with the KAPA Library Quantification kit. Every immunoSEQ 96-well plate was sequenced on a separate single-read 150-cycle Illumina NextSeq 550 flow cell. The authors processed their data as follows. The immunoSEQ output contained only junctional sequences without quality scores, so filtering could not match that applied to full-length reads. To assign V/J genes and CDR3, sequences were annotated against IMGT germline references using PyIR, a Python wrapper for IgBLAST v1.9. Reads with weak V/J assignments (E-value above 1e-6), missing CDR3, stop codons, out-of-frame junctions, or ambiguous translated residues were removed. V3J clonotypes were defined as sequences sharing an identical inferred V gene, J gene, and CDR3 amino acid sequence. To compute the percentage overlap between repertoires, the number of shared unique clonotypes was divided by the size of the smaller repertoire. Repertoire richness was assessed with RTK rarefaction, the Chao1 estimator, and Recon v2.1 estimates of unobserved clonotypes. Generation probabilities for all TCRbeta clonotypes obtained by the gDNA method from a few donors were computed using OLGA. TCRdb mirrors the immuneACCESS table, restricted to in-frame sequences. Some clones are absent from its copies; in checked studies, under half trace to an unresolved V gene, and the reason for the others is unknown. V, J and clone size reflect that table, while D and trimming were determined from the DNA. The sample records fewer than 1 million clones, around 96% of which are singletons. Over 0.2% of the sample is in the top ten clones.

This clone was found once. Its antigen has not been determined. Base qualities are not at hand, and no much larger clone is one base apart. For the CD8 naive samples, CD45RO-negative cells were positively selected for CCR7, yielding a CD45RA+CCR7+ population from which TemRA cells were excluded. The donors were healthy, HIV-negative adults with no recently reported acute infections or vaccinations. Every donor was a Caucasian adult residing in Nashville, Tennessee, USA. Blood was obtained by leukapheresis, after which PBMCs were separated by Ficoll-Histopaque density gradient centrifugation and cryopreserved in liquid nitrogen vapor phase. Analytical flow cytometry was used to check the purity and quantity of each magnetically sorted T cell population. Each sorted fraction had its genomic DNA isolated and then quantified by UV absorbance on a Nanodrop 2000c. The sample comprised naive CD8+ T cells sorted from blood. The cell subset or site tag for this specimen amounts to: CD45RA+CCR7+. The origin of this receptor is a man aged 25 to 40 in good health.

The DNA sequence reads TGTGCCAGCAGCTTGGGCGGGGCCTCGGGCGAGCAGTACTTC. Its amino acids are CASSLGGASGEQYF. The chain uses TRBV7-3 and TRBJ2-7; the D segment could be TRBD2, given 6 matching bases. CDR1 is given as SGHTA and CDR2 as FQGTGA, both from the germline V gene. At the junction V is shortened by 3 bases and J by 6 bases, with 15 bases in between. The CDR3 measures 14 amino acids from cysteine to phenylalanine. This entry keeps only the CDR3 DNA: 42 bases, framed from base 1.